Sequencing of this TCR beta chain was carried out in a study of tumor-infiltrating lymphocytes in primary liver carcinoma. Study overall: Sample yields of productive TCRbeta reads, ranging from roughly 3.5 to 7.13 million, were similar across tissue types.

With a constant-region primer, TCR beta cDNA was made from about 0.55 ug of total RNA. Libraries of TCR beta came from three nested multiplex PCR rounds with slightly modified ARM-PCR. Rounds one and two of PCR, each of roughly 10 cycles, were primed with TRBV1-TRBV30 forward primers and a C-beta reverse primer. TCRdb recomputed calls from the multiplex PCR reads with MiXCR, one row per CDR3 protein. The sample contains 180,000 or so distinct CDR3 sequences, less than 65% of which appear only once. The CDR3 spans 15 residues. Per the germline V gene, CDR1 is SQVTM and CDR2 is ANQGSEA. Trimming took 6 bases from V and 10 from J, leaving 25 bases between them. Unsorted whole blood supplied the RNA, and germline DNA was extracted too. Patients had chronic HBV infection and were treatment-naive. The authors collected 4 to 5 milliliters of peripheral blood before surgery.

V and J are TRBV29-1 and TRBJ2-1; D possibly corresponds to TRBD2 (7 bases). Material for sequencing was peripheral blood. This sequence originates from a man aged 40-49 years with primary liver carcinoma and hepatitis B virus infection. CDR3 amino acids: CSVTSYGRGGGEQFF. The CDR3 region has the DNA TGCAGCGTAACTTCCTACGGGAGAGGGGGGGGGGAGCAGTTCTTC.